The 29 T cell receptor beta chains in this list originate from one sample, sequenced in a study of control samples from healthy donors and cancer patients (dated by TCRdb to 2018 to 2021). To prepare the library, the immunoSEQ multiplex PCR assay was applied. TCRdb provides this immuneACCESS table in a form limited to in-frame rearrangements. Some clones are lacking; in checked studies, under half of them reflect an unresolved V gene, and why the rest are absent is not known. Recorded for this sample are about 80,000 clones; roughly 86% of them occurred a single time. The ten largest clones add up to around 5.4% of the sample. The sample taken for sequencing was blood. These receptors came from a middle-aged man in good health.

The chain employs TRBV30 and TRBJ1-2; 7 positions match TRBD1. Germline V gene sequence: CDR1 GTSNPN, CDR2 SVGIG (reference sequence). V shed 0 bases and J 1 base; nucleotides not matched to a gene: 5. The CDR3 sequence is 15 residues long. CDR3 in DNA: TGTGCCTGGAGTGTACGAGGGGGCCTTAACTATGGCTACACCTTC. Residues: CAWSVRGGLNYGYTF.

As DNA, the CDR3 is TGTGCCAGCAGGGCTAGCGGGGGGTACCAAGAGACCCAGTACTTC. Protein product: CASRASGGYQETQYF. The chain uses TRBV6-6 and TRBJ2-5, with 11 positions matching TRBD2. The CDR3 is 15 residues long. Germline V gene data show CDR1 as MNHNY and CDR2 as SVGAGI (reference sequence). The V gene end was trimmed by 6 bases and the J gene end by 0 bases; junction bases not matched to a gene: 3.

The chain is built from TRBV20-1 and TRBJ1-2, with D unclear. The CDR3 length is 9 residues. From germline, CDR1 is DFQATT and CDR2 SNEGSKA (reference sequence). V gave up 3 bases and J gave up 8 bases, with 4 bases separating them. CDR3 nucleotide sequence: TGCAGTGCTAGGGAAGGCTACACCTTC. Translating gives CSAREGYTF.

The V and J genes are TRBV27 and TRBJ1-2, with 8 bases fitting TRBD1. V was pared by 5 bases and J by 4 bases, with 6 bases of the junction left unmatched. Germline values: CDR1 MNHEY, CDR2 SMNVEV (reference sequence). The CDR3 sequence is 14 residues long. This chain's CDR3 is CASSRHTGGYGYTF. The CDR3 nucleotides read TGTGCCAGCAGTCGACACACAGGGGGCTATGGCTACACCTTC.

The genes are TRBV5-5 and TRBJ1-2; 11 bases are shared with TRBD1. This CDR3 spans 17 amino acids. CDR1 and CDR2 from the germline V gene are SGHKS and YYEKEE (reference sequence). The V gene end was trimmed by 4 bases and the J gene end by 0 bases; junction bases not matched to a gene: 8. CDR3 sequence reads: CASSRRDRGDSNYGYTF. The CDR3, as DNA: TGTGCCAGCAGCCGTCGGGACAGGGGGGACTCTAACTATGGCTACACCTTC.

The gene calls are TRBV29-1 and TRBJ2-7; 7 positions agree with TRBD2. The CDR3 totals 12 residues. V shed 0 bases, J shed 12 bases, and the junction held 8 bases outside the gene matches. CDR1 SQVTM and CDR2 ANQGSEA come from the germline V gene. CDR3 protein: CSVEEVRGVRYF. The CDR3 nucleotides are TGCAGCGTTGAAGAGGTCCGGGGGGTGAGGTACTTC.

Regarding this clone: Germline and junction disagree at one end, which may indicate a read error. This chain uses TRBV6-5 with TRBJ1-5; 7 positions agree with TRBD1. The CDR3 spans 13 residues. Looked up from germline, CDR1 is MNHEY and CDR2 is SVGAGI. The CDR3 nucleotides are TGTGCCAGCAGCGTGACAGGGAGGCCAGCCCCAGCATTT. It encodes CASSVTGRPAPAF.

The chain links TRBV6-7 to TRBJ2-3; D tentatively reads TRBD1 or TRBD2 (5 bases each). TRBV6-7 is given ORF status, its function remaining uncertain. The CDR3 is 16 residues long. V gave up 2 bases and J gave up 5 bases, with 17 bases separating them. Here the CDR3 reads CASSYRRTQRKDTQYF. CDR3 coding DNA: TGTGCCAGCAGTTACCGGAGGACACAAAGGAAAGATACGCAGTATTTT.

A single count supports this clone. The V gene is TRBV5-1, the J gene TRBJ1-4; the match to TRBD1 covers 7 bases. The V segment lost 1 base and the J segment 0 bases; nucleotides outside the gene matches: 6. The CDR3 runs to 17 residues. The germline CDR1 and CDR2 sequences are SGHRS and YFSETQ. The CDR3 sequence: CASSLRGTEATNEKLFF. The CDR3 DNA reads as TGCGCCAGCAGCTTGAGGGGGACAGAGGCAACTAATGAAAAACTGTTTTTT.

V usage is TRBV30 and J usage is TRBJ1-6, with D uncertain. This CDR3 spans 15 amino acids. The germline V gene encodes CDR1 GTSNPN and CDR2 SVGIG (reference sequence). V lost 0 bases, J lost 7 bases, and 13 bases lay in between. The DNA of the CDR3 is TGTGCCTGGAGTGTTTCGAGGAGTTCAAATTCACCCCTCCACTTT. This gives the protein CAWSVSRSSNSPLHF.

This chain uses TRBV6-5 with TRBJ1-2; weak D call: TRBD1 (5 bases). The CDR3 loop spans 14 amino acids. Trimming cost V 5 bases and J 4 bases, with 14 bases left between them. Germline V gives CDR1 MNHEY, CDR2 SVGAGI. The CDR3 region is CASSTSGTSYGYTF. The CDR3 nucleotides read TGTGCCAGCAGTACCTCCGGGACCTCCTATGGCTACACCTTC.

V is TRBV15 and J is TRBJ2-5, with TRBD1 identical over 10 bases. The junction had 3 bases not matched to a gene; V was cut back by 3 bases and J by 2 bases. The CDR3 is made up of 15 amino acids. CDR1 and CDR2 from the germline V gene are LNHNV and YYDKDF (reference sequence). The CDR3 DNA is TGTGCCACCAGCAGCAGGACAGGGGGACAAGAGACCCAGTACTTC. Translation: CATSSRTGGQETQYF.

The chain has TRBV6-1 and TRBJ1-1; D remains ambiguous. CDR1 and CDR2 from the germline V gene are MNHNS and SASEGT. The CDR3 covers 13 residues. Trimming removed 3 bases from V and 2 bases from J, with 7 bases in between. CDR3 in amino acids: CASSDPVNTEAFF. In DNA, the CDR3 is TGTGCCAGCAGTGACCCCGTTAACACTGAAGCTTTCTTT.

This rearrangement joins TRBV6-6 to TRBJ1-1; the match to TRBD1 covers 7 bases. V was clipped by 5 bases and J by 3 bases; unmatched bases: 9. CDR1 and CDR2 (germline): MNHNY, SVGAGI (reference sequence). This CDR3 spans 15 amino acids. The CDR3 bases are TGTGCCAGCAGTCTCCGACAGGGAATATACACTGAAGCTTTCTTT. Translated, it gives CASSLRQGIYTEAFF.

This chain joins TRBV19 and TRBJ1-4; tentative D call: TRBD1 (6 bases). Germline V CDR1 and CDR2: LNHDA, SQIVND (reference sequence). The CDR3 extends over 13 amino acids. Trimming removed 10 bases from V and 8 bases from J, with 17 bases in between. The CDR3 DNA is TGTGCCACCCCCCCGGGGGCTGAGGAAAAACTGTTTTTT. This encodes CATPPGAEEKLFF. The full variable domain, its missing parts supplied by reference TRBV19 and TRBJ1-4, is DGGITQSPKYLFRKEGQNVTLSCEQNLNHDAMYWYRQDPGQGLRLIYYSQIVNDFQKGDIAEGYSVSREKKESFPLTVTSAQKNPTAFYLCATPPGAEEKLFFGSGTQLSVL.

In this sample, this clone turned up many times. This sequence joins TRBV4-2 and TRBJ1-2; 7 bases are a match to TRBD1. In germline, CDR1 is LGHNA, CDR2 YNFKEQ. This CDR3 is 16 amino acids long. Losses at the gene ends were 1 base for V and 1 base for J; bases not matched to a gene: 6. The CDR3 reads CASSQGQGAHNYGYTF. The CDR3 region has the DNA TGTGCCAGCAGCCAAGGACAGGGAGCCCATAACTATGGCTACACCTTC.

This chain links TRBV9 with TRBJ1-1; D unclear. CDR3 length: 15 residues. Germline CDR1 and CDR2: SGDLS and YYNGEE. Trimming took 0 bases from V and 5 from J, leaving 14 bases between them. CDR3 sequence: CASSVGSRGGTEAFF. In DNA, the CDR3 is TGTGCCAGCAGCGTAGGATCCCGGGGAGGGACTGAAGCTTTCTTT.

The chain employs TRBV7-9 and TRBJ1-6; a possible D gene is TRBD1 (6 bases). Germline values: CDR1 SEHNR, CDR2 FQNEAQ (reference sequence). Trimming removed 4 bases at V and 10 bases at J, with 20 bases between. This CDR3 is 16 amino acids long. The CDR3 spells CASSYPSGATRSPLHF. For the CDR3, the DNA is TGTGCCAGCAGCTATCCGTCGGGGGCGACAAGGTCACCCCTCCACTTT.

This clone appeared once. The DNA for the CDR3 is TGTGCCAGCAGCACTTCTCCCCGGGACAGGAAGGATTACGAGCAGTACTTC. Translation gives CASSTSPRDRKDYEQYF. This chain joins TRBV21-1 and TRBJ2-7; TRBD1 is the table's D call and was not checked against the DNA. TRBV21-1 is classified as a pseudogene. The CDR3 is made up of 17 amino acids.

This chain uses TRBV11-3 with TRBJ1-2, with TRBD1 matching 7 bases. The CDR3 runs to 13 residues. Losses at the gene ends were 4 bases for V and 8 bases for J; bases not matched to a gene: 7. Germline V lookup: CDR1 SGHNT, CDR2 YENEEA. CDR3 DNA sequence: TGTGCCAGCAGCTCAGGGACAGCCCGGGGCTACACCTTC. Translating it yields CASSSGTARGYTF.

This clone was seen just once. The chain couples TRBV4-2 to TRBJ1-1; no clear D. The V gene lost 6 bases and the J gene lost 5 bases, with 22 bases spanning the gap. This CDR3 has 16 amino acids. Germline assignment: CDR1 LGHNA and CDR2 YNFKEQ. CDR3 loop: CASSPRSVQKETEAFF. Here the CDR3 DNA reads TGTGCCAGCAGTCCAAGGTCCGTCCAGAAAGAGACTGAAGCTTTCTTT.

J is TRBJ2-3 and V is TRBV2; the match to TRBD1 covers 7 bases. Germline assignment: CDR1 SNHLY and CDR2 FYNNEI. V lost 7 bases and J lost 0; bases outside the gene matches: 13. The CDR3 sequence is 17 residues long. The CDR3 DNA reads as TGTGCCAGCAACCACGCAGGGACAGCTTATAGCACAGATACGCAGTATTTT. Amino acid sequence: CASNHAGTAYSTDTQYF.

The J gene is TRBJ2-7, the V gene TRBV10-2, with D possibly being TRBD1 (5 bases). Germline V gene lookup returns CDR1 WSHSY and CDR2 SAAADI. The CDR3 is 12 residues long. Trimming removed 6 bases at V and 3 bases at J, with 9 bases between. CDR3 nucleotides: TGCGCCAGCAGGGACCAGGGCTACGAGCAGTACTTC. Amino acid sequence: CASRDQGYEQYF.

The V and J genes are TRBV18 and TRBJ2-7; weak D call: TRBD2 (7 bases). CDR1 is KGHSH and CDR2 is LQKENI in the germline V gene. The ends were cut back, 3 bases at V and 5 bases at J, with 17 bases in the middle. This CDR3 is built from 15 residues. The CDR3 coding sequence is TGTGCCAGCTCACCTTCGAGGGGGGGGGCCAACGAGCAGTACTTC. Translation: CASSPSRGGANEQYF.

This clone was observed a single time. The CDR3 DNA is TGTGCCAGCTCACCGGGAAACCCCGGAATAGGCTCACCCCTCCACTTT. Its protein is CASSPGNPGIGSPLHF. The chain combines TRBV18 with TRBJ1-6; D uncertain. Trimming stripped 3 bases from V and 10 bases from J, with 19 bases between. The germline CDR1 and CDR2 sequences are KGHSH and LQKENI. The CDR3 length is 16 residues.

Comments on this clone: This sample includes further DNA sequences coding for the same CDR3. V usage is TRBV30 and J usage is TRBJ1-2; D not certain. Trimming left V 2 bases short and J 2 bases short, with 9 bases between. The CDR3 runs 13 residues. Germline V gene sequence: CDR1 GTSNPN, CDR2 SVGIG (reference sequence). The CDR3 spells CAWSLGINYGYTF. For the CDR3, the DNA is TGTGCCTGGAGTTTAGGGATAAACTATGGCTACACCTTC.

This chain joins TRBV28 and TRBJ1-5; TRBD1 agrees at 7 bases. V was clipped by 5 bases and J by 7 bases; unmatched bases: 5. This CDR3 contains 13 residues. Germline loops: CDR1 MDHEN, CDR2 SYDVKM. The CDR3 coding sequence is TGTGCCAGCAGTGACAGGGTGGGGCAGCCCCAGCATTTT. Translating gives CASSDRVGQPQHF.

The V and J genes are TRBV10-2 and TRBJ2-2; 9 nucleotides agree with TRBD2. With 8 bases clipped from V and 5 bases from J, the junction kept 9 bases outside the gene matches. The germline gives CDR1 WSHSY, CDR2 SAAADI. The CDR3 is made up of 15 amino acids. The CDR3 DNA follows: TGCGCCAGCGGAGGCGGGGGGGCATGGACCGGGGAGCTGTTTTTT. Translated: CASGGGGAWTGELFF.

The rearrangement joins TRBV27 to TRBJ1-2, with D perhaps matching TRBD1 (5 bases). CDR1 and CDR2 from the germline V gene are MNHEY and SMNVEV (reference sequence). V lost 6 bases, J lost 8 bases, and 19 bases lay in between. CDR3 length: 14 residues. As DNA, the CDR3 is TGTGCCAGCAGATTAGGGACGGAGGAATGGGGCTACACCTTC. Its protein is CASRLGTEEWGYTF.